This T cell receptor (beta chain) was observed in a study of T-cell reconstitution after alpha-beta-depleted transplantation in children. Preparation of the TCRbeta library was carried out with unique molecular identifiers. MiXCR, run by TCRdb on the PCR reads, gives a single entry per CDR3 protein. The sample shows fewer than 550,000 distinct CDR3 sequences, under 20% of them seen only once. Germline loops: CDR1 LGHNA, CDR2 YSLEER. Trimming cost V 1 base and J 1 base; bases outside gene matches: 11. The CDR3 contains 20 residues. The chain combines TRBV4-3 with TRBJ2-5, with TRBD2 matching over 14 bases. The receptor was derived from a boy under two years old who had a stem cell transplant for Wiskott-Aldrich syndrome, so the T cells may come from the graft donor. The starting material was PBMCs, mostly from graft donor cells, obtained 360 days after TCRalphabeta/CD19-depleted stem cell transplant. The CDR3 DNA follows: TGCGCCAGCAGCCAAGCCCTAGCAGGAGGACTAGCGGGAGGCCAAGAGACCCAGTACTTC. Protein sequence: CASSQALAGGLAGGQETQYF.